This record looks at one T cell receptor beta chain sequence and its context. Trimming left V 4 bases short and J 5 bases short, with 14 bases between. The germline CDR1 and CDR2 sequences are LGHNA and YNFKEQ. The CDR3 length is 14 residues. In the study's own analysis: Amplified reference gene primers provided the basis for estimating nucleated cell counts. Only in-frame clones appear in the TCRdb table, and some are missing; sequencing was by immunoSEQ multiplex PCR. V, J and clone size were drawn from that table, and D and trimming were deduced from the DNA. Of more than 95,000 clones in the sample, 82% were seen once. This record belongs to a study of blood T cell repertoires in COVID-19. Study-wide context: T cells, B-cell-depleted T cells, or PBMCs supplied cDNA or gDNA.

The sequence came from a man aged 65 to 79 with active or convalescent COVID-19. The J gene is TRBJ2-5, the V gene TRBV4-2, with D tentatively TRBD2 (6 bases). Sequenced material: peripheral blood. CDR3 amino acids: CASSLGVSGETQYF. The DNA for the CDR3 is TGTGCCAGCAGCCTCGGGGTGAGCGGGGAGACCCAGTACTTC.